Listed here is a single T cell receptor (beta chain). The antigen is unknown. Researchers ran the PCR with 60 Vbeta and 13 Jbeta primers. Using immunoSEQ multiplex PCR, the repertoire was profiled, and TCRdb retains in-frame clones only, with some absent. The profile shows about 270,000 clones, around 65% of them singletons. The record originates from a study of cytomegalovirus exposure and HLA in healthy donors. Study information: In an earlier analysis, 95 million to 130 million unique TCR beta sequences were found from approximately 190 million T cells. Findings and caveats of the study: As immune exposure information, only CMV serostatus was available.

Trimming cost V 7 bases and J 7 bases, with 10 bases left between them. Germline V gene data show CDR1 as MDHEN and CDR2 as SYDVKM. The CDR3 contains 12 residues. This sequence originates from a female donor in good health and CMV-seronegative. The chain uses TRBV28 and TRBJ1-4; D possibly corresponds to TRBD1 (5 bases). The source material was PBMCs. The CDR3 coding sequence is TGTGCCAGCACAGGGTTGGGTGAAAAACTGTTTTTT. Its translation: CASTGLGEKLFF.